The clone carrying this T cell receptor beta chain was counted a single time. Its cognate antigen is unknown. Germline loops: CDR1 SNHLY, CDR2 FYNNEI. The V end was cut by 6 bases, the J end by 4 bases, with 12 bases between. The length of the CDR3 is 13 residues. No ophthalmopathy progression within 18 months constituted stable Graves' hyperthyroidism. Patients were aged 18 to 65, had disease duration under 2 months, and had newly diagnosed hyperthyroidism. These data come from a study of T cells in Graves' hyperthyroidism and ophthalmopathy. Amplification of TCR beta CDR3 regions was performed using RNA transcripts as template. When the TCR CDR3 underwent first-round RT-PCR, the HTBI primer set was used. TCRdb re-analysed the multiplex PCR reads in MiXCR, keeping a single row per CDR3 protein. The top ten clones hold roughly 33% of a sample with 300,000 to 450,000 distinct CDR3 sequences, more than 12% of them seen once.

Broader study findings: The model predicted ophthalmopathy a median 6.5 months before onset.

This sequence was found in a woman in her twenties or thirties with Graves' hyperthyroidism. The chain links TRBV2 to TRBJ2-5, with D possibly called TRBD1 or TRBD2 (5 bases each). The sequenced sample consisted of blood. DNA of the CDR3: TGTGCCAGCAGAAGGGACGGGGCAGAGACCCAGTACTTC. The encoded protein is CASRRDGAETQYF. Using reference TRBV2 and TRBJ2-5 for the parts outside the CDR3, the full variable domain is EPEVTQTPSHQVTQMGQEVILRCVPISNHLYFYWYRQILGQKVEFLVSFYNNEISEKSEIFDDQFSVERPDGSNFTLKIRSTKLEDSAMYFCASRRDGAETQYFGPGTRLLVL.